In this sample, the clone carrying this T cell receptor (beta chain) turned up a few times. No antigen is known for it. With a much larger clone just one base away, this may be a read error. This sample was taken from a study of shared clonotypes between healthy human individuals. For the study at large: Donors consisted of two women and three men between 18 and 49. Regarding the study as a whole: The diversity represented, both genetic and in exposure history, was limited by few donors.

Trimming took off 7 bases at V and 2 bases at J, with 20 bases between the two ends. Per germline, CDR1 SNHLY and CDR2 FYNNEI. The CDR3 contains 16 residues. Genomic DNA of every subset was divided equally among multiple immunoSEQ plates. In the original workflow: Filtering differed because ImmunoSEQ produced junction-only sequences that carried no quality scores. The repertoire was sequenced with immunoSEQ multiplex PCR; TCRdb's copy has only in-frame clones and lacks some. That table furnishes V, J and clone size, whereas the DNA furnished D and trimming. Of approximately 470,000 clones detected, approximately 81% appear once; the ten largest clones hold about 12%.

Specimen: PBMCs. V usage is TRBV2 and J usage is TRBJ2-5, with a possible D match to TRBD1 (5 bases). The clonotype was recovered from a middle-aged woman in good health. Some clones in this sample may be carry-over from other donors' samples. The CDR3 DNA follows: TGTGCCAGCACCACTCAGGGTCCGGATTATCAAGAGACCCAGTACTTC. Translation: CASTTQGPDYQETQYF.